The 28 T cell receptor beta chains below were found in one sample sequenced in a study of blood T cells in healthy people across ages. Then a second PCR, running about 6 to 12 cycles, was carried out with a sample-barcoded 5' primer and a J-beta primer mix. TCRdb processed the 5' RACE reads anew with MiXCR; each CDR3 protein has one entry. In the table there are 380,000 or so distinct CDR3 sequences, 45% to 65% of which are singletons. Sequencing was done on a sample of blood. These receptors came from a man aged 60-69 years in good health.

The V gene is TRBV12-3 or TRBV12-4, the J gene TRBJ1-1, with no clear D. V gave up 0 bases and J gave up 5 bases, with 13 bases separating them. CDR3 length equals 15 residues. The chain's CDR3 is CASSLAPGSGTEAFF. Written as DNA, the CDR3 is TGTGCCAGCAGTTTAGCGCCTGGATCGGGGACTGAAGCTTTCTTT.

V is TRBV5-1 and J is TRBJ1-6; D is ambiguous. The V gene's germline CDR1 is SGHRS and CDR2 YFSETQ. The V and J ends lost 0 bases and 12 bases respectively, with 16 bases between them. The length of the CDR3 is 15 residues. The CDR3 loop reads CASSLDPTGNVPLHF. CDR3 coding DNA: TGCGCCAGCAGCTTGGATCCGACGGGGAACGTACCCCTCCACTTT.

There are a few counts of this clonotype. The DNA for the CDR3 is TGTGCCAGCAGCTTAGGCCAGGGATCCCCCTACGAGCAGTACTTC. It translates to CASSLGQGSPYEQYF. The chain combines TRBV11-2 with TRBJ2-7; TRBD1 might be the D (5 bases). Germline-derived CDR1 and CDR2 are SGHAT and FQNNGV. Trimming cost V 1 base and J 2 bases, with 12 bases left between them. The CDR3 has 15 residues.

This clonotype was found once. CDR3 sequence (DNA): TGTGCCAGCAGCCCGGTTGGGTCACCCCTCCACTTT. Encoded protein: CASSPVGSPLHF. The chain is built from TRBV28 and TRBJ1-6; D gene unclear. Germline CDR1 and CDR2: MDHEN and SYDVKM. V gave up 6 bases and J gave up 10 bases, with 10 bases separating them. The CDR3 is made up of 12 amino acids.

The chain employs TRBV10-3 and TRBJ2-1; 9 bases are shared with TRBD2. J lost 5 bases, V lost 6 bases, and 5 bases had no gene match. The CDR3 is made up of 14 amino acids. Germline assignment: CDR1 ENHRY and CDR2 SYGVKD. CDR3 residues: CAIRLSGSHNEQFF. For the CDR3, the DNA is TGTGCCATCAGACTTAGCGGGAGCCACAATGAGCAGTTCTTC.

There are many counts of this clonotype. The rearrangement links TRBV9 to TRBJ2-7; possibly TRBD1 for D (6 bases). There are 14 residues in the CDR3. CDR1 SGDLS and CDR2 YYNGEE come from the germline V gene. V was shortened by 4 bases and J by 3 bases, with 14 bases between the two germline ends. CDR3: CASSFGTHDYEQYF. The CDR3 region has the DNA TGTGCCAGCAGCTTCGGGACACATGACTACGAGCAGTACTTC.

The chain carries TRBV7-2 and TRBJ2-1; 9 bases agree with TRBD2. CDR1 is SGHTA and CDR2 is FQGNSA in the germline V gene. V shed 3 bases, J shed 3 bases, and the junction held 9 bases outside the gene matches. This CDR3 is built from 17 residues. CDR3 nucleotides: TGTGCCAGCAGCTTTCGTAGCGGGAGAGGGGTCTACAATGAGCAGTTCTTC. Translating gives CASSFRSGRGVYNEQFF.

This clonotype was counted a few times. The chain uses TRBV7-2 and TRBJ2-7; no clear D gene. The CDR3 is made up of 13 amino acids. The V end lost 5 bases, the J end lost 4 bases, and 12 bases lay between the germline ends. Germline V gene data show CDR1 as SGHTA and CDR2 as FQGNSA. This CDR3 is CASSLPTVYEQYF. DNA for the CDR3: TGTGCCAGCAGCCTCCCGACGGTTTACGAGCAGTACTTC.

This clonotype was recorded at least ten times. The chain recombines TRBV7-2 with TRBJ2-7; D may be TRBD2 (5 bases). The germline CDR1 and CDR2 sequences are SGHTA and FQGNSA. CDR3 length equals 14 residues. The V end lost 4 bases, the J end lost 6 bases, and 16 bases lay between the germline ends. The CDR3 nucleotides are TGTGCCAGCAGCTCGGGGAGTAGCGTAGTCGAGCAGTACTTC. This translates into CASSSGSSVVEQYF.

This clonotype was counted a few times. The J gene is TRBJ1-4, the V gene TRBV6-5; D is undetermined. Germline lookup yields CDR1 MNHEY and CDR2 SVGAGI. This CDR3 is built from 14 residues. Trimming shortened V by 6 bases and J by 4 bases, and 12 bases separated the two germline ends. CDR3 residues: CASSRTANNEKLFF. In nucleotides, the CDR3 is TGTGCCAGCAGCCGGACGGCCAATAATGAAAAACTGTTTTTT.

About this clonotype: Given a much more abundant clone one base away, this may be a read error. V and J are TRBV12-3 or TRBV12-4 and TRBJ1-6; D gene uncertain. The CDR3 spans 11 residues. CDR3 region: CASGFYSPLHF. As DNA, the CDR3 is TGTGCCAGCGGTTTCTATTCACCCCTCCACTTT.

The chain joins TRBV3-1 to TRBJ2-3; weak D call: TRBD2 (6 bases). Trimming left V 4 bases short and J 4 bases short, with 15 bases between. Germline CDR1 and CDR2: LGHDT and YNNKEL (reference sequence). The CDR3 runs 15 residues. The CDR3 sequence: CASSRNSGTSDTQYF. For the CDR3, the DNA is TGTGCCAGCAGCCGGAACTCAGGGACTTCAGATACGCAGTATTTT.

The chain uses TRBV15 and TRBJ2-5, with D possibly being TRBD2 (6 bases). CDR1 is LNHNV and CDR2 is YYDKDF in the germline V gene (reference sequence). This CDR3 contains 15 residues. Trimming took off 5 bases at V and 11 bases at J, with 24 bases between the two ends. In nucleotides, the CDR3 is TGTGCCACCAGCGCTGTGAGCGGGTACTACAATGAGCAGTACTTC. Translation gives CATSAVSGYYNEQYF.

This chain connects TRBV29-1 to TRBJ1-1; D might be TRBD1 (5 bases). The V and J ends lost 6 bases and 0 bases respectively, with 23 bases between them. This CDR3 is built from 17 residues. Germline loops: CDR1 SQVTM, CDR2 ANQGSEA. CDR3 protein: CSVRTKTVTNLNTEAFF. The CDR3 DNA follows: TGCAGCGTCCGGACCAAGACAGTCACTAATCTGAACACTGAAGCTTTCTTT.

In its sample, this clonotype was seen many times. Since a much larger clone is just one base distant, this may be a read error. The chain joins TRBV7-2 to TRBJ2-6; D uncertain. The ends were cut back, 5 bases at V and 0 bases at J, with 11 bases in the middle. Germline values: CDR1 SGHTA, CDR2 FQGNSA. The CDR3 covers 16 residues. The CDR3 region is CASSPTQGSGANVLTF. DNA for the CDR3: TGTGCCAGCAGCCCGACCCAAGGCTCTGGGGCCAACGTCCTGACTTTC.

The chain is built from TRBV6-5 and TRBJ2-1, with 9 bases identical to TRBD1. Germline V lookup: CDR1 MNHEY, CDR2 SVGAGI. This CDR3 region has 15 residues. V trimming: 6 bases; J trimming: 2 bases; junction bases outside the gene matches: 5. The CDR3 loop reads CASRRTGDTYNEQFF. In DNA, the CDR3 is TGTGCCAGCAGGCGGACAGGGGACACCTACAATGAGCAGTTCTTC.

The V gene is TRBV3-1, the J gene TRBJ1-2, with TRBD1 identical over 7 bases. The CDR3 runs 15 residues. Trimming at V came to 4 bases and at J to 6 bases, leaving 11 bases not matched to a gene. Germline values: CDR1 LGHDT, CDR2 YNNKEL (reference sequence). CDR3 residues: CASSPELRTGNGYTF. CDR3 nucleotide sequence: TGTGCCAGCAGCCCAGAACTCAGGACAGGCAATGGCTACACCTTC.

J is TRBJ1-5 and V is TRBV10-3; D is perhaps TRBD1 (5 bases). Per the germline V gene, CDR1 is ENHRY and CDR2 is SYGVKD. V gave up 4 bases and J gave up 2 bases, with 15 bases separating them. The CDR3 runs 16 residues. The CDR3 here is CAISAQARDGNQPQHF. CDR3 nucleotides: TGTGCCATCAGTGCACAGGCTCGGGATGGCAATCAGCCCCAGCATTTT.

The J gene is TRBJ2-7, the V gene TRBV2; D unresolved. The J call may be wrong; the DNA end is better matched by TRBJ2-5. CDR1 and CDR2 from the germline V gene are SNHLY and FYNNEI. The CDR3 contains 13 residues. CDR3 in amino acids: CASSVGVRETQYF. DNA for the CDR3: TGTGCCAGCAGCGTGGGCGTGCGGGAGACCCAGTACTTC.

This clonotype occurred a few times. V gene TRBV29-1 combines with J gene TRBJ1-5; TRBD1 is a possible D gene (5 bases). The length of the CDR3 is 12 residues. V was shortened by 4 bases and J by 4 bases, with 8 bases between the two germline ends. Germline-derived CDR1 and CDR2 are SQVTM and ANQGSEA. The CDR3 region is CSVVQGNQPQHF. In DNA, the CDR3 is TGCAGCGTTGTTCAGGGAAATCAGCCCCAGCATTTT.

As to this clonotype: A much larger clone differs from this one at a single base, so this may be a read error. This chain links TRBV6-1 with TRBJ1-4; D perhaps matches TRBD1 (5 bases). The CDR3 runs 14 residues. Per the germline V gene, CDR1 is MNHNS and CDR2 is SASEGT. The DNA for the CDR3 is TGTGCCGGCAGTGAATCGGAGGGGAGTGAAAAACTGTTTTTT. Translated, it gives CAGSESEGSEKLFF.

The rearrangement uses TRBV20-1 and TRBJ2-1, with no clear D. The CDR3 has 11 residues. With 2 bases removed from V and 8 bases from J, the gap between germline ends came to 7 bases. Germline V gene data show CDR1 as DFQATT and CDR2 as SNEGSKA (reference sequence). CDR3 in DNA: TGCAGTGCTAGACTAGTCGATGAGCAGTTCTTC. Amino acid sequence: CSARLVDEQFF.

This clonotype was counted ten times or more. V gene TRBV4-1 combines with J gene TRBJ2-4; possibly TRBD2 for D (6 bases). CDR3 length: 14 amino acids. Germline lookup yields CDR1 MGHRA and CDR2 YSYEKL. The V end lost 3 bases, the J end lost 4 bases, and 10 bases lay between the germline ends. The CDR3 is CASSHSGTKNIQYF. CDR3 bases: TGCGCCAGCAGCCATTCCGGGACTAAAAACATTCAGTACTTC.

This clonotype was recorded at least ten times. The rearrangement joins TRBV7-2 to TRBJ2-5; D may match TRBD1 or TRBD2 (5 bases each). Per germline, CDR1 SGHTA and CDR2 FQGNSA. V lost 1 base and J lost 4, with 10 bases in between. This CDR3 comprises 14 residues. DNA of the CDR3: TGTGCCAGCAGCTTAGGGGGGAGAGGAGAGACCCAGTACTTC. It yields the protein CASSLGGRGETQYF. Complete variable domain (other parts from reference TRBV7-2 and TRBJ2-5): GAGVSQSPSNKVTEKGKDVELRCDPISGHTALYWYRQSLGQGLEFLIYFQGNSAPDKSGLPSDRFSAERTGGSVSTLTIQRTQQEDSAVYLCASSLGGRGETQYFGPGTRLLVL.

V is TRBV7-3 and J is TRBJ2-2; D is unresolved. Trimming shortened V by 4 bases and J by 7 bases, and 16 bases separated the two germline ends. This CDR3 region has 15 residues. CDR1 and CDR2 (germline): SGHTA, FQGTGA. In DNA form, the CDR3 reads TGTGCCAGCAGCTCCGACCCCCTCGTAGGCGGGGAGCTGTTTTTT. Translated: CASSSDPLVGGELFF.

V is TRBV12-3 or TRBV12-4 and J is TRBJ2-4; the match to TRBD1 covers 10 bases. The CDR3 is made up of 14 amino acids. After removal of 3 bases from V and 13 bases from J, the junction contained 9 bases not matched to a gene. The CDR3 spells CASSLGTGEREQYF. For the CDR3, the DNA is TGTGCCAGCAGTTTGGGGACAGGGGAGCGGGAGCAGTACTTC.

The chain has TRBV20-1 and TRBJ1-2; D may be TRBD1 (5 bases). The CDR3 extends over 10 amino acids. Deletions cut 5 bases from V and 7 bases from J, with 8 bases between. Per germline, CDR1 DFQATT and CDR2 SNEGSKA (reference sequence). The CDR3 here is CSAGGGGYTF. The CDR3 DNA sequence: TGCAGTGCTGGGGGGGGTGGCTACACCTTC.

The chain joins TRBV9 to TRBJ2-2; weak D call: TRBD1 (5 bases). Trimming shortened V by 1 base and J by 0 bases, and 7 bases separated the two germline ends. Germline V gene lookup returns CDR1 SGDLS and CDR2 YYNGEE. The CDR3 spans 15 residues. CDR3 region: CASSVQGSNTGELFF. For the CDR3, the DNA is TGTGCCAGCAGCGTACAGGGATCGAACACCGGGGAGCTGTTTTTT.